A single sample gave rise to the 2 T cell receptor beta chains below, sequenced in a study of technical replicates of blood from four donors. Method: immunoSEQ multiplex PCR; TCRdb's copy keeps in-frame clones and lacks some. The table includes 65,000 to 90,000 clones, 85% to 95% detected once. The sample taken for sequencing was PBMCs. The receptors here all came from a human donor in good health. Some clones in this sample may be carry-over from other donors' samples.

The chain links TRBV15 to TRBJ2-1; D perhaps matches TRBD1 (6 bases). Germline CDR1 and CDR2: LNHNV and YYDKDF (reference sequence). The CDR3 loop spans 17 amino acids. V gave up 3 bases and J gave up 9 bases, with 24 bases separating them. This chain's CDR3 is CATSSLRDTRVLGEQFF. CDR3 bases: TGTGCCACCAGCAGCCTCCGGGACACCAGGGTCCTAGGTGAGCAGTTCTTC.

The J gene is TRBJ1-1, the V gene TRBV18; D remains ambiguous. The CDR3 totals 15 residues. V lost 5 bases, J lost 2 bases, and 15 bases lay in between. CDR1 and CDR2 (germline): KGHSH, LQKENI. The CDR3 loop reads CASSSFVTANTEAFF. The CDR3 DNA reads TGTGCCAGCTCATCTTTTGTTACAGCTAACACTGAAGCTTTCTTT. The full variable domain, its missing parts supplied by reference TRBV18 and TRBJ1-1, is NAGVMQNPRHLVRRRGQEARLRCSPMKGHSHVYWYRQLPEEGLKFMVYLQKENIIDESGMPKERFSAEFPKEGPSILRIQQVVRGDSAAYFCASSSFVTANTEAFFGQGTRLTVV.